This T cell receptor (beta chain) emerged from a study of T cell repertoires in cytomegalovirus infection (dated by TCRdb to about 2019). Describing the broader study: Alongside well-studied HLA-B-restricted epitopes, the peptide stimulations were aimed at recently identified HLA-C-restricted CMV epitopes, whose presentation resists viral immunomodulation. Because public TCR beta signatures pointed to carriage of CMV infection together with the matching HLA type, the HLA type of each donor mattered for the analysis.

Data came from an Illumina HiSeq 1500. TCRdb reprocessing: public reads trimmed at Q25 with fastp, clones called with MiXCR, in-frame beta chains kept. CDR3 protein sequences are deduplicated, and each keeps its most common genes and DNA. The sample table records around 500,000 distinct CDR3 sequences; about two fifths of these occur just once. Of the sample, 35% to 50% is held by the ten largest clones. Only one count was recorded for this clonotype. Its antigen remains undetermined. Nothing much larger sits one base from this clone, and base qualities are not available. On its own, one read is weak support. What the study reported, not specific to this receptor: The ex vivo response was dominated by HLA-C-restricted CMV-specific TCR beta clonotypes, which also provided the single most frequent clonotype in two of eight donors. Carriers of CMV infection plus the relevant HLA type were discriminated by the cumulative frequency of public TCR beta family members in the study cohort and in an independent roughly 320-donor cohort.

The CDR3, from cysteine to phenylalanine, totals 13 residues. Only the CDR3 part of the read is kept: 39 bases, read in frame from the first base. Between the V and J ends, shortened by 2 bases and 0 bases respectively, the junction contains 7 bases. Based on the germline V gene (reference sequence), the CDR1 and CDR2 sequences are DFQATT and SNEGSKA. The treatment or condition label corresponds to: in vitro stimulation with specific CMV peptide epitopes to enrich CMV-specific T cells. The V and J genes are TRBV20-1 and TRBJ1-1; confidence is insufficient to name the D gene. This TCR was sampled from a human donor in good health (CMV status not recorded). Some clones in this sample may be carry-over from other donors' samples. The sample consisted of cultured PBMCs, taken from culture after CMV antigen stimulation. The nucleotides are TGCAGTGCTAGATGGGAATTGAACACTGAAGCTTTCTTT. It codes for CSARWELNTEAFF.